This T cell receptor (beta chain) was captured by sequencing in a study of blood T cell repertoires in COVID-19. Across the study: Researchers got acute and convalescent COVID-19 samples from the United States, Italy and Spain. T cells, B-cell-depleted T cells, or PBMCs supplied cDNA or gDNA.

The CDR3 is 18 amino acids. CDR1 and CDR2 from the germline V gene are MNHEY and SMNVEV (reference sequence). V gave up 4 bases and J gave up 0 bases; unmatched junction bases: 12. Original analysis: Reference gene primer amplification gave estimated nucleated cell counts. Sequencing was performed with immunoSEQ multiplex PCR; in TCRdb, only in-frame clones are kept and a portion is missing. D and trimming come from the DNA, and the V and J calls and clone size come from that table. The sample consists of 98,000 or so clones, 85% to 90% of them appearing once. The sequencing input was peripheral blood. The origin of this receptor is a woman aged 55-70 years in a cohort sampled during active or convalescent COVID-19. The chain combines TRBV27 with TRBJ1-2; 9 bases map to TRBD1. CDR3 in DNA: TGTGCCAGCAGTTCTCGAACAGGGGGCATCAGAGCTAACTATGGCTACACCTTC. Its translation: CASSSRTGGIRANYGYTF.